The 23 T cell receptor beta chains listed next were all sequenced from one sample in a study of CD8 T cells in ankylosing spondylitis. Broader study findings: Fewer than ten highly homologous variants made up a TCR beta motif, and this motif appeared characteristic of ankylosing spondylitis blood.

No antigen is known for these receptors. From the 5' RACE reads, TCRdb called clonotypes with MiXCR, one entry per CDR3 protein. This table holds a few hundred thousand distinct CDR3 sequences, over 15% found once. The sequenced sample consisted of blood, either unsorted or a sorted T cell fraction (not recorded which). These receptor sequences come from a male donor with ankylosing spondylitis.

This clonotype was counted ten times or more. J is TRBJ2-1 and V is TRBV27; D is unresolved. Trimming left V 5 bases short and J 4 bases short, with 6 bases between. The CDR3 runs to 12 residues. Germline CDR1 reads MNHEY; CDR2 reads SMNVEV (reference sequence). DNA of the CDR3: TGTGCCAGCAGTCGCGGTTACAATGAGCAGTTCTTC. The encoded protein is CASSRGYNEQFF.

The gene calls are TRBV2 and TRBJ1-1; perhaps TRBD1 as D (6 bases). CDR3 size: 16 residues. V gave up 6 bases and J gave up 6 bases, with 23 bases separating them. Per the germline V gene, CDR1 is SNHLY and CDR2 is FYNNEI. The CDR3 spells CASSRKQGSGGAEAFF. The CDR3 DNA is TGTGCCAGCAGCCGTAAACAGGGATCGGGTGGCGCTGAAGCTTTCTTT.

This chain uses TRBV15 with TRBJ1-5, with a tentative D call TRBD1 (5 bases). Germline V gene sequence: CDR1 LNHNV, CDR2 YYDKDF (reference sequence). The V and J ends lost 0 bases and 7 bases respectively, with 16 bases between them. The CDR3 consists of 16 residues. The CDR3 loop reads CATSRDWSGRGQPQHF. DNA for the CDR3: TGTGCCACCAGCAGAGATTGGTCAGGCCGGGGGCAGCCCCAGCATTTT.

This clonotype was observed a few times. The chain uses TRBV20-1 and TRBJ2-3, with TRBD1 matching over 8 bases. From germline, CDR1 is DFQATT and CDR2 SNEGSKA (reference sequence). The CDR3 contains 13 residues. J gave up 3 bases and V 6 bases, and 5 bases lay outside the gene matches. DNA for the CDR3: TGCAGTGCCAGACAGGGGTTGACAGATACGCAGTATTTT. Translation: CSARQGLTDTQYF.

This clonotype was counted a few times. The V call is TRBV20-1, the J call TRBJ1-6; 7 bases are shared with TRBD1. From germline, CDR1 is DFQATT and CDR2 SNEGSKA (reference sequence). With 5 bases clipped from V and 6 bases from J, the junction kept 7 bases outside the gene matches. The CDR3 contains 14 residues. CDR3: CSAGHRGINSPLHF. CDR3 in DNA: TGCAGTGCTGGACACAGGGGTATTAATTCACCCCTCCACTTT.

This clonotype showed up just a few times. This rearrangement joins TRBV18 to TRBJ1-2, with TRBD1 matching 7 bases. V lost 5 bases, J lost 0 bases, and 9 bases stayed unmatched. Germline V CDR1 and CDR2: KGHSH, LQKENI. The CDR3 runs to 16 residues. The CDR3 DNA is TGTGCCAGCTCAGAGCACCGGGACAGCTCTAACTATGGCTACACCTTC. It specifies CASSEHRDSSNYGYTF.

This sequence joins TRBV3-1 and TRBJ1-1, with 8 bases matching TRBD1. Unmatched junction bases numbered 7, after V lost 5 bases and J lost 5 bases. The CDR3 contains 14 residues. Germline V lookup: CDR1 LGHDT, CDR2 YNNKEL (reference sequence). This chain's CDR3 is CASSGRTGFTEAFF. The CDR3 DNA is TGTGCCAGCAGCGGGAGGACAGGGTTTACTGAAGCTTTCTTT.

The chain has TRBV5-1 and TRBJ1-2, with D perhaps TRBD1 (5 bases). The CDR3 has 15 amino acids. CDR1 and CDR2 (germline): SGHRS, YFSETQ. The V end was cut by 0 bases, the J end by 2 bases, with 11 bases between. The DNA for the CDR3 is TGCGCCAGCAGCTTGGGGGGCAGCCTCAACTATGGCTACACCTTC. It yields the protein CASSLGGSLNYGYTF.

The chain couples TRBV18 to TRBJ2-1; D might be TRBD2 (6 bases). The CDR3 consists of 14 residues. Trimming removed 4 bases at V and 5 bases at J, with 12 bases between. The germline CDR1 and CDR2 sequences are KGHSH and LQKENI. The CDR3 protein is CASSRSEGDNEQFF. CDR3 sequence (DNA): TGTGCCAGCTCACGGTCGGAGGGCGACAATGAGCAGTTCTTC.

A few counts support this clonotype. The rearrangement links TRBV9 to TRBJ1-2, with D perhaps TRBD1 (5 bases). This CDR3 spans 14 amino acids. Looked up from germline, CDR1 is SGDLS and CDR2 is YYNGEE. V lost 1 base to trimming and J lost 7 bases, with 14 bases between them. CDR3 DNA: TGTGCCAGCAGCGTAAACCCCCAGGGCCGTGGCTACACCTTC. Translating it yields CASSVNPQGRGYTF.

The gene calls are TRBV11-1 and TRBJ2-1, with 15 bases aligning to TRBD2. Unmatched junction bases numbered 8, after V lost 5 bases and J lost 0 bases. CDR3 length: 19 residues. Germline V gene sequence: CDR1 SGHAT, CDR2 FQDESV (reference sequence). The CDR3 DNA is TGTGCCAGCAGCCGAGCGGGACTAGCGGGGGGTCGCTCCTACAATGAGCAGTTCTTC. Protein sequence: CASSRAGLAGGRSYNEQFF.

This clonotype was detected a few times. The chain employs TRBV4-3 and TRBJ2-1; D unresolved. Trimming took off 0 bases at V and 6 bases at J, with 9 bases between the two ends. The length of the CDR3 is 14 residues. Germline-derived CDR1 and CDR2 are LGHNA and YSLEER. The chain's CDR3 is CASSQDSLGNEQFF. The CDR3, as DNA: TGCGCCAGCAGCCAAGATTCCTTGGGCAATGAGCAGTTCTTC.

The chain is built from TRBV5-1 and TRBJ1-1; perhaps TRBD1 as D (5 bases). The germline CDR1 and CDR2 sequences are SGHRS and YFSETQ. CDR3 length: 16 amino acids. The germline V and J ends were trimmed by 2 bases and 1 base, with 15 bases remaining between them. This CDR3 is CASSFGRAGRNTEAFF. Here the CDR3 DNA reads TGCGCCAGCAGCTTTGGCAGGGCAGGCAGGAACACTGAAGCTTTCTTT.

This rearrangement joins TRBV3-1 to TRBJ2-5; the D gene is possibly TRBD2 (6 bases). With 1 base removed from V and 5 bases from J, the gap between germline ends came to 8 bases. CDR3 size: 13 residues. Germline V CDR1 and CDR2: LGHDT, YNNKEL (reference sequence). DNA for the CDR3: TGTGCCAGCAGCCAAGCGGGGGTGGAGACCCAGTACTTC. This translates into CASSQAGVETQYF.

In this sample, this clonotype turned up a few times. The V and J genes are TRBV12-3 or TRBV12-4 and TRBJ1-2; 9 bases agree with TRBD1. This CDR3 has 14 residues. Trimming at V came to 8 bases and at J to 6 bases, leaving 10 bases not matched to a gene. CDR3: CASRNVRDRDGYTF. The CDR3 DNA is TGTGCCAGCCGGAACGTCCGGGACAGGGATGGCTACACCTTC.

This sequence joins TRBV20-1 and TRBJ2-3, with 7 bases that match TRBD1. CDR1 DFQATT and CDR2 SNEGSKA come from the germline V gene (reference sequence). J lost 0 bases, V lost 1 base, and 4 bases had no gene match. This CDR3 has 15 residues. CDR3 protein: CSARGGQTSTDTQYF. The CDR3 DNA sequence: TGCAGTGCTAGAGGGGGACAGACTAGCACAGATACGCAGTATTTT.

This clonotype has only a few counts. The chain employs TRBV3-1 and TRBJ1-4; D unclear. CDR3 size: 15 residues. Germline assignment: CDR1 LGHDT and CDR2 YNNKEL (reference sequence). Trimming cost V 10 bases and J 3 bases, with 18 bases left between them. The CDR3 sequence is CATRSGRAANEKLFF. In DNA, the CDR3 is TGTGCCACCCGAAGCGGGAGGGCGGCTAATGAAAAACTGTTTTTT.

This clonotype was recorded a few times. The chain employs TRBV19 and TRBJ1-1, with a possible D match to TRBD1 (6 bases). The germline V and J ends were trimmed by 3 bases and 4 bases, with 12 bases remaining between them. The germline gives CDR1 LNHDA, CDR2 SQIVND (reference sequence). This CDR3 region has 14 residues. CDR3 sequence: CASSIGQLGTEAFF. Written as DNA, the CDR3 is TGTGCCAGTAGTATTGGACAGTTGGGCACTGAAGCTTTCTTT.

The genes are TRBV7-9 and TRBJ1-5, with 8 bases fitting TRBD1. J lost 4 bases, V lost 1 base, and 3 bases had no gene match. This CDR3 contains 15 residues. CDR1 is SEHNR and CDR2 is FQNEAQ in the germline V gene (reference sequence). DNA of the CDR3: TGTGCCAGCAGCTTAGAGGGACAGGCTAATCAGCCCCAGCATTTT. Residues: CASSLEGQANQPQHF. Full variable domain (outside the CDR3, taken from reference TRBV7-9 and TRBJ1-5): DTGVSQNPRHKITKRGQNVTFRCDPISEHNRLYWYRQTLGQGPEFLTYFQNEAQLEKSRLLSDRFSAERPKGSFSTLEIQRTEQGDSAMYLCASSLEGQANQPQHFGDGTRLSIL.

The chain's CDR3 is CARGGLINQPQHF. The DNA of the CDR3 is TGTGCCAGGGGGGGGTTAATCAATCAGCCCCAGCATTTT. The J gene is TRBJ1-5, the V gene TRBV21-1; the table's D call of TRBD1 was not tested on the DNA. TRBV21-1 is given as a pseudogene. The CDR3 runs 13 residues.

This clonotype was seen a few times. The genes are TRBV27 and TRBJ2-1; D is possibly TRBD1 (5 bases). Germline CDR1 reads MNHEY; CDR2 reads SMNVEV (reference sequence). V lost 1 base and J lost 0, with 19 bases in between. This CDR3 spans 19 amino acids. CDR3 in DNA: TGTGCCAGCAGTTTATATGCCCCTATGTGGGGCCGCTCCTACAATGAGCAGTTCTTC. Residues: CASSLYAPMWGRSYNEQFF.

The CDR3 reads CASSFGRQREAFF. The CDR3 bases are TGTGCCAGCAGCTTTGGGCGACAGCGCGAAGCTTTCTTT. V and J are TRBV11-2 and TRBJ1-1, with a tentative D call TRBD1 (5 bases). Germline CDR1 and CDR2: SGHAT and FQNNGV. The CDR3 loop spans 13 amino acids. V was pared by 3 bases and J by 8 bases, with 13 bases between.

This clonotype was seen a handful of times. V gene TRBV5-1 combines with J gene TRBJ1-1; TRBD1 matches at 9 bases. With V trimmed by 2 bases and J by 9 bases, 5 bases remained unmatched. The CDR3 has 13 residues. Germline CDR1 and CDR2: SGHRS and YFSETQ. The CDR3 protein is CASSFNRGLKAFF. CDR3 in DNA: TGCGCCAGCAGCTTCAACAGGGGGCTCAAAGCTTTCTTT.